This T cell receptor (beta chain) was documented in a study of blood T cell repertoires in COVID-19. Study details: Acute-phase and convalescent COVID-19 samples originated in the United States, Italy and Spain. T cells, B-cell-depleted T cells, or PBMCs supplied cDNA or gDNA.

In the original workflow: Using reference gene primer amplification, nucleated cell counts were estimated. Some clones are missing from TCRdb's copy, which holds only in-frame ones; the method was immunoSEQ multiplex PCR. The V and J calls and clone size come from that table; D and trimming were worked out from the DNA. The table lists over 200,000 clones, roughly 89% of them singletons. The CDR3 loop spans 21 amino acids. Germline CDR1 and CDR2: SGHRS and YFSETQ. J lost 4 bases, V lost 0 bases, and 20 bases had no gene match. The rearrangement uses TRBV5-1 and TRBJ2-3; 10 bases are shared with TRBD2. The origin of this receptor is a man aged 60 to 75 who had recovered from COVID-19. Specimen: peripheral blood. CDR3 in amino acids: CASSLVKPVASGGQHADTQYF. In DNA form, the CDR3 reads TGCGCCAGCAGCTTGGTCAAACCCGTGGCTAGCGGGGGCCAACACGCAGATACGCAGTATTTT.